This T cell receptor beta chain was captured by sequencing in a study of control samples from healthy donors and cancer patients. V lost 7 bases to trimming and J lost 0 bases; unmatched junction nucleotides: 5. Germline CDR1 is SGHKS and CDR2 is YYEKEE (reference sequence). The CDR3 has 14 residues. The count of this clone is one. Sequencing was performed with immunoSEQ multiplex PCR; in TCRdb, only in-frame clones are kept and a portion is missing. Of about 160,000 clones listed, just over 95% are singletons. The receptor was derived from a woman aged 25 to 39 in good health. V gene TRBV5-5 combines with J gene TRBJ2-3; 7 bases fit TRBD1. Sequencing was carried out using blood. As DNA, the CDR3 is TGTGCCAGCGACAGGGCCATAAGCACAGATACGCAGTATTTT. Encoded protein: CASDRAISTDTQYF.